This T cell receptor (beta chain) was recovered during a study of CD8+CD57+ T cells in acquired aplastic anemia. Study background: DNA per sorted CD4+ or CD8+ sample ranged about 0.2 to 27.4 ug, averaging around 3.1 ug. Study results and caveats: Patients and healthy controls showed no significant CD8+ Simpson's diversity difference.

The CDR3 sequence is 15 residues long. Trimming stripped 5 bases from V and 3 bases from J, with 13 bases between. Germline CDR1 and CDR2: KGHDR and SFDVKD. TCR beta VDJ and CDR3 profiles were obtained from a genomic DNA template. MiXCR was run by TCRdb on the reads, yielding one entry per CDR3 protein. In the table there are some 180,000 distinct CDR3 sequences, approximately 45% of which are singletons. Points on this clonotype: Its antigen is unidentified.

This TCR derives from a human donor in good health. The chain joins TRBV24-1 to TRBJ1-5; a possible D gene is TRBD1 (5 bases). Specimen: sorted CD4+, CD8+, or CD8+CD57+ T cells (not recorded which) from PBMCs. Here the CDR3 reads CATSGYQGYNQPQHF. The CDR3 DNA is TGTGCCACCAGTGGGTATCAGGGATACAATCAGCCCCAGCATTTT.